This TCR beta chain stems from a study of Graves' ophthalmopathy and Graves' hyperthyroidism. Study-level points and caveats: Predictions made by the model for ophthalmopathy progression reached 65% to 71% sensitivity and around 73% specificity. Blood contained most expanded thyroid clonotypes exceeding 0.001 frequency.

New diagnoses, under 2 months' duration, and ages 18 to 65 characterized the hyperthyroidism patients. Excluded: other autoimmune disease, uncontrolled infection, pregnancy or lactation. RNA transcripts yielded amplified TCR beta CDR3 regions. HTBI-primed first-round RT-PCR preceded second-round multiplex PCR. MiXCR, run by TCRdb on the multiplex PCR reads, gives a single entry per CDR3 protein. The table records around 1.1 million distinct CDR3 sequences, roughly 35% of them present only once. Points on this clonotype: As yet, its antigen is unknown.

This sequence originates from an adult man with Graves' hyperthyroidism. The sequenced material came from peripheral blood or thyroid tissue (not recorded which).

The CDR3 loop reads CATTGQAGVNYGYTF. CDR3 in DNA: TGTGCCACCACAGGACAAGCGGGAGTTAACTATGGCTACACCTTC. The V and J genes are TRBV12-3 or TRBV12-4 and TRBJ1-2, with D possibly TRBD1 on 5 matching bases. The CDR3 extends over 15 amino acids. V was shortened by 10 bases and J by 1 base, with 19 bases between the two germline ends.